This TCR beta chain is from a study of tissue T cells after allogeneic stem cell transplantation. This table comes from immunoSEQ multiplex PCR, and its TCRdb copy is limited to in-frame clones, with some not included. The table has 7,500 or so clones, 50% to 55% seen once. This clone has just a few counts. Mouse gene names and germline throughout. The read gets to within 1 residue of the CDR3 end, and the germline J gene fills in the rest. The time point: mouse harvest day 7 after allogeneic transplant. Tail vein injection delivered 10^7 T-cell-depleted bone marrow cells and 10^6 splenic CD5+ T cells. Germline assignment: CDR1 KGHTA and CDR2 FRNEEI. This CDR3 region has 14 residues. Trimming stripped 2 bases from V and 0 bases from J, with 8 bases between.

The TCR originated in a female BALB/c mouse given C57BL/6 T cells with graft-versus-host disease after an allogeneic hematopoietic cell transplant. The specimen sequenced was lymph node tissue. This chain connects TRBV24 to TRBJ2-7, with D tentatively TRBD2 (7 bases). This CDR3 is CASSLGGPSYEQYF. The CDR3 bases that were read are TGTGCCAGCAGTCTGGGGGGGCCCTCCTATGAACAGTAC.